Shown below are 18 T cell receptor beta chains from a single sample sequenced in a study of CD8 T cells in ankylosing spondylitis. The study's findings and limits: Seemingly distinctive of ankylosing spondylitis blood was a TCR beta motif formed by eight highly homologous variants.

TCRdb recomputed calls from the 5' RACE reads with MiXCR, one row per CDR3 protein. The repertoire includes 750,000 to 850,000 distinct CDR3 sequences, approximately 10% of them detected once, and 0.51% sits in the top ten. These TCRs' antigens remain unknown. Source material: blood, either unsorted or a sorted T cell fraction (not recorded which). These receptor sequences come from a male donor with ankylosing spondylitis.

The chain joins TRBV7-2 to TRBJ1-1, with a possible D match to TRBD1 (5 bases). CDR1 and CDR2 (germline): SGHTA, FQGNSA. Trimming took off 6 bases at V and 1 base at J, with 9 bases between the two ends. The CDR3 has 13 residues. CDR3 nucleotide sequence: TGTGCCAGCAGAACTCAGGGGAACACTGAAGCTTTCTTT. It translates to CASRTQGNTEAFF. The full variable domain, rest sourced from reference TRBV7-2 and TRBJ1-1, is GAGVSQSPSNKVTEKGKDVELRCDPISGHTALYWYRQSLGQGLEFLIYFQGNSAPDKSGLPSDRFSAERTGGSVSTLTIQRTQQEDSAVYLCASRTQGNTEAFFGQGTRLTVV.

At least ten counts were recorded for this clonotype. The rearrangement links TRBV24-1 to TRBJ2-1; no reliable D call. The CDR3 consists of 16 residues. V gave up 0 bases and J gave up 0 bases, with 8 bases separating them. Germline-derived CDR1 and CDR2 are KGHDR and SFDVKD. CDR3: CATSDLRFASYNEQFF. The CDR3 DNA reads TGTGCCACCAGTGATTTGAGGTTCGCCTCCTACAATGAGCAGTTCTTC.

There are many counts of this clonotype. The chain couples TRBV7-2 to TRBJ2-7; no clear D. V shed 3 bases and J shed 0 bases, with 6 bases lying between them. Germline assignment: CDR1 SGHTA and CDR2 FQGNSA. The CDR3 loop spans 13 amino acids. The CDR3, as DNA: TGTGCCAGCAGCTTCTATAACTCCTACGAGCAGTACTTC. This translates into CASSFYNSYEQYF.

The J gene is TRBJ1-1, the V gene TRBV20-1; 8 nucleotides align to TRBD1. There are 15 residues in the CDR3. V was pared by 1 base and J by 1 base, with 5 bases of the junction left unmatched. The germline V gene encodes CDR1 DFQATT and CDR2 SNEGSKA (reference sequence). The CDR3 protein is CSARARGRTNTEAFF. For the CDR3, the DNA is TGCAGTGCTAGAGCCAGGGGGCGGACGAACACTGAAGCTTTCTTT.

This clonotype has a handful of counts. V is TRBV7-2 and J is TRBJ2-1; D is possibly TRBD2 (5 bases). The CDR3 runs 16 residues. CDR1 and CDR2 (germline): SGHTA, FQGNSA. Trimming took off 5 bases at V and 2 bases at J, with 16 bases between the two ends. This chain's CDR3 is CASSQLGPLTYNEQFF. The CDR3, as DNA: TGTGCCAGCAGCCAACTAGGGCCTCTTACCTACAATGAGCAGTTCTTC.

CDR3 sequence: CATSDPGTAAEEQFF. CDR3 nucleotides: TGTGCCACCAGTGATCCCGGGACAGCAGCGGAGGAGCAGTTCTTC. V usage is TRBV24-1 and J usage is TRBJ2-1; TRBD1 matches at 7 bases. This CDR3 has 15 amino acids. Germline-derived CDR1 and CDR2 are KGHDR and SFDVKD. Trimming took 3 bases from V and 10 from J; bases not matched to a gene: 11.

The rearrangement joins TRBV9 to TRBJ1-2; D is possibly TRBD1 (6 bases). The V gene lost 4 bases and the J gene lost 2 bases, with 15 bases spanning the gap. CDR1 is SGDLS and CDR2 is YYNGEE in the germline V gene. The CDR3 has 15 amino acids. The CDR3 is CASSTAWTANYGYTF. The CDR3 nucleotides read TGTGCCAGCAGCACAGCATGGACAGCGAACTATGGCTACACCTTC.

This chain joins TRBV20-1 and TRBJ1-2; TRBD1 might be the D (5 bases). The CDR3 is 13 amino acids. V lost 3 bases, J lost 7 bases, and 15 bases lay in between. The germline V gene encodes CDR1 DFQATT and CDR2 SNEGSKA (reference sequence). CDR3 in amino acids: CSARNRSSGGYTF. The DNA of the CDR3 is TGCAGTGCTAGGAACAGGTCGTCGGGTGGCTACACCTTC.

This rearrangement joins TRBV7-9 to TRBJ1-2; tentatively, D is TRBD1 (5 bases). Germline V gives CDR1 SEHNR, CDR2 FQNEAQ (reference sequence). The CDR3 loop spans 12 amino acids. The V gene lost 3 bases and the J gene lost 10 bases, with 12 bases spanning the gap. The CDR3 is CASSFRDRHYTF. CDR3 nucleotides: TGTGCCAGCAGCTTCCGGGACCGTCACTACACCTTC.

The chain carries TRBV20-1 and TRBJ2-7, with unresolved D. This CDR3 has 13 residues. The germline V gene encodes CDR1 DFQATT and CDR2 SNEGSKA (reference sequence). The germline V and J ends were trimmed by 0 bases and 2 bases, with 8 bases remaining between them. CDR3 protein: CSARDAYTYEQYF. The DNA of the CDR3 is TGCAGTGCTAGAGATGCGTATACCTACGAGCAGTACTTC.

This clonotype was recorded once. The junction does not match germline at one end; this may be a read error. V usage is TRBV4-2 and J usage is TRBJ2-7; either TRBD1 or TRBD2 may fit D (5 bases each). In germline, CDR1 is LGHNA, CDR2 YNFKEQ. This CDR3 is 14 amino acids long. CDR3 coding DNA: TGTGCCAGGAGCCCGGGACCGAAGGTCCACGAGCAGTACTTC. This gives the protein CARSPGPKVHEQYF.

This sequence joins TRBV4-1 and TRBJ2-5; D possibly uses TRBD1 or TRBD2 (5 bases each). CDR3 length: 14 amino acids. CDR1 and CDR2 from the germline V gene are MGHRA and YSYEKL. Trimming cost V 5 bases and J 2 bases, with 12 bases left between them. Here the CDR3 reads CASSWGSLQETQYF. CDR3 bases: TGCGCCAGCAGCTGGGGGAGCCTACAAGAGACCCAGTACTTC.

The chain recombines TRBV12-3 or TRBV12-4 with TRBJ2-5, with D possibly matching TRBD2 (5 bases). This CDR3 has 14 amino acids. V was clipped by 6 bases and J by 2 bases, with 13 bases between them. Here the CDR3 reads CASSSLREQETQYF. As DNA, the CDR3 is TGTGCCAGCAGCTCCCTTCGGGAACAAGAGACCCAGTACTTC.

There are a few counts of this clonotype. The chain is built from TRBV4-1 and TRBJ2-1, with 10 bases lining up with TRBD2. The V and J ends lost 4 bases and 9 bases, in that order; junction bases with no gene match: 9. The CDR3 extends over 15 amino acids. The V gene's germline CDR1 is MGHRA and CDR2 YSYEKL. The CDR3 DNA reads TGCGCCAGCAGCCGCCAGCGGGAGGGCCTAAGTGAGCAGTTCTTC. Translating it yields CASSRQREGLSEQFF.

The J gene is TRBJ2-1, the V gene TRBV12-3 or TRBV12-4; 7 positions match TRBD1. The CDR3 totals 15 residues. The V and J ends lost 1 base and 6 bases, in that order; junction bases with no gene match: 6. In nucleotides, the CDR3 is TGTGCCAGCAGTTTAGGGACAGGACGCTTCAATGAGCAGTTCTTC. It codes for CASSLGTGRFNEQFF.

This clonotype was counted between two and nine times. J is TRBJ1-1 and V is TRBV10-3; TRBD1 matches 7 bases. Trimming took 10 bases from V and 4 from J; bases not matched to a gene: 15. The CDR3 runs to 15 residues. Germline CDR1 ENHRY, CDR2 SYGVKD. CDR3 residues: CATRDQGVGGTEAFF. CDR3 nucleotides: TGTGCCACAAGAGATCAGGGGGTGGGGGGCACTGAAGCTTTCTTT.

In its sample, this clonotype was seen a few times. Here the CDR3 DNA reads TGCGCCAGCAGCCCGACTAGTCAAGAGCAGTACTTC. Its protein is CASSPTSQEQYF. The chain carries TRBV5-1 and TRBJ2-7, with D possibly being TRBD2 (6 bases). Germline assignment: CDR1 SGHRS and CDR2 YFSETQ. This CDR3 is 12 amino acids long. The V and J ends lost 4 bases and 7 bases respectively, with 12 bases between them.

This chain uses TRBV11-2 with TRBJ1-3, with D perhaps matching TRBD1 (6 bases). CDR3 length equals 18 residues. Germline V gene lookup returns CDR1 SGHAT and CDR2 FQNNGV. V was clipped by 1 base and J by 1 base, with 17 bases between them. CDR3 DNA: TGTGCCAGCAGCTTAGGGTCCATTGGGGGGACATCTGGAAACACCATATATTTT. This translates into CASSLGSIGGTSGNTIYF.